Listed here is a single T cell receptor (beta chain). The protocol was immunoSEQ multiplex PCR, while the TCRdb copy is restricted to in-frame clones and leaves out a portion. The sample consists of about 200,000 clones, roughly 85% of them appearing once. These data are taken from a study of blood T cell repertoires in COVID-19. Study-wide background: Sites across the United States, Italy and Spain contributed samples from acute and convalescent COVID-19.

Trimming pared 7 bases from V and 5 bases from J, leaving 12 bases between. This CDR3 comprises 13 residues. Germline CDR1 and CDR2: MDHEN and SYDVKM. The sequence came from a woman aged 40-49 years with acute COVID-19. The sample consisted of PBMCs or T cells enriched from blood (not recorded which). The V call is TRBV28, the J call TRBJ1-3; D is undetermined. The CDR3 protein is CASKEGERNTIYF. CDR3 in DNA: TGTGCCAGCAAGGAGGGAGAAAGAAACACCATATATTTT.